Listed below are T cell receptor beta chains from one sample, sequenced in a study of cytomegalovirus exposure and HLA in healthy donors. Produced via immunoSEQ multiplex PCR; TCRdb's table is partial and in-frame only. The table shows 160,000 or so clones, with 80% occurring only once. The sequenced sample consisted of PBMCs. Receptors were obtained from a man aged 25-45 years in good health and CMV-seronegative. The CDR3 runs from the conserved cysteine through the conserved F or W. Fields, in order: clone size, CDR3 length, V gene, D gene, J gene, CDR3 protein, CDR3 DNA. A D gene is named only where the DNA matches it firmly. Some rows mark clone size as missing; the rest say once, few, many or name a class of expanded clone.

clone size: few
CDR3 length: 13
V gene: TRBV7-3
D gene: TRBD2
J gene: TRBJ2-1
CDR3 protein: CASSPGGYNEQFF
CDR3 DNA: TGTGCCAGCAGCCCCGGGGGGTACAATGAGCAGTTCTTC

clone size: -
CDR3 length: 13
V gene: TRBV28
D gene: -
J gene: TRBJ2-5
CDR3 protein: CASSWAGEETQYF
CDR3 DNA: TGTGCCAGCAGTTGGGCAGGGGAAGAGACCCAGTACTTC

clone size: -
CDR3 length: 15
V gene: TRBV4-2
D gene: -
J gene: TRBJ1-1
CDR3 protein: CASSQDLGGITEAFF
CDR3 DNA: TGTGCCAGCAGCCAAGATCTGGGAGGGATCACTGAAGCTTTCTTT

clone size: -
CDR3 length: 15
V gene: TRBV5-6
D gene: -
J gene: TRBJ2-6
CDR3 protein: CASSLYSSGANVLTF
CDR3 DNA: TGTGCCAGCAGCTTATATAGCTCTGGGGCCAACGTCCTGACTTTC

clone size: few
CDR3 length: 16
V gene: TRBV7-2
D gene: TRBD1
J gene: TRBJ2-1
CDR3 protein: CASSHGQASSYNEQFF
CDR3 DNA: TGTGCCAGCAGCCACGGACAGGCGAGCTCCTACAATGAGCAGTTCTTC

clone size: -
CDR3 length: 15
V gene: TRBV7-9
D gene: TRBD1
J gene: TRBJ2-5
CDR3 protein: CASSLGGTGQETQYF
CDR3 DNA: TGTGCCAGCAGCTTAGGGGGGACAGGGCAAGAGACCCAGTACTTC

clone size: -
CDR3 length: 14
V gene: TRBV6-5
D gene: TRBD1
J gene: TRBJ1-3
CDR3 protein: CASRRTGAGNTIYF
CDR3 DNA: TGTGCCAGCAGACGGACAGGGGCGGGAAACACCATATATTTT

clone size: -
CDR3 length: 12
V gene: TRBV7-8
D gene: -
J gene: TRBJ1-1
CDR3 protein: CASSSRTAEAFF
CDR3 DNA: TGTGCCAGCAGCTCCCGAACGGCTGAAGCTTTCTTT

clone size: -
CDR3 length: 12
V gene: TRBV6-1
D gene: -
J gene: TRBJ1-3
CDR3 protein: CASEASGNTIYF
CDR3 DNA: TGTGCCAGCGAGGCCTCTGGAAACACCATATATTTT

clone size: -
CDR3 length: 14
V gene: TRBV2
D gene: -
J gene: TRBJ2-3
CDR3 protein: CASNGPGWADTQYF
CDR3 DNA: TGTGCCAGCAACGGCCCAGGGTGGGCAGATACGCAGTATTTT

clone size: once
CDR3 length: 15
V gene: TRBV7-9
D gene: TRBD1
J gene: TRBJ2-1
CDR3 protein: CASRDRVGAYNEQFF
CDR3 DNA: TGTGCCAGCAGAGACAGGGTTGGTGCCTACAATGAGCAGTTCTTC

clone size: -
CDR3 length: 15
V gene: TRBV14
D gene: -
J gene: TRBJ2-5
CDR3 protein: CASSQLLGEIETQYF
CDR3 DNA: TGTGCCAGCAGCCAACTACTCGGGGAAATAGAGACCCAGTACTTC

clone size: -
CDR3 length: 13
V gene: TRBV7-6
D gene: TRBD1
J gene: TRBJ2-7
CDR3 protein: CASSEDRAYEQYF
CDR3 DNA: TGTGCCAGCAGCGAGGACAGGGCCTACGAGCAGTACTTC

clone size: few
CDR3 length: 17
V gene: TRBV10-3
D gene: -
J gene: TRBJ2-2
CDR3 protein: CAISEAAGRKNTGELFF
CDR3 DNA: TGTGCCATCAGTGAGGCCGCCGGGAGAAAAAACACCGGGGAGCTGTTTTTT

clone size: -
CDR3 length: 16
V gene: TRBV5-4
D gene: -
J gene: TRBJ2-3
CDR3 protein: CASSLQGLGPTDTQYF
CDR3 DNA: TGTGCCAGCAGCTTGCAGGGTCTGGGTCCCACAGATACGCAGTATTTT

clone size: -
CDR3 length: 16
V gene: TRBV7-2
D gene: -
J gene: TRBJ1-4
CDR3 protein: CASSLDVRGINEKLFF
CDR3 DNA: TGTGCCAGCAGCTTAGATGTTCGGGGGATTAATGAAAAACTGTTTTTT

clone size: -
CDR3 length: 17
V gene: TRBV7-2
D gene: TRBD1
J gene: TRBJ1-1
CDR3 protein: CASSLEGPGTGYTEAFF
CDR3 DNA: TGTGCCAGCAGCTTGGAAGGCCCCGGGACAGGCTACACTGAAGCTTTCTTT

clone size: -
CDR3 length: 16
V gene: TRBV7-3
D gene: TRBD1
J gene: TRBJ2-2
CDR3 protein: CASSRAGQGATGELFF
CDR3 DNA: TGTGCCAGCAGCCGAGCGGGACAGGGCGCCACCGGGGAGCTGTTTTTT

clone size: -
CDR3 length: 13
V gene: TRBV5-4
D gene: -
J gene: TRBJ1-1
CDR3 protein: CASRGWRGEVAFF
CDR3 DNA: TGTGCCAGCAGGGGGTGGAGGGGCGAGGTAGCTTTCTTT

clone size: -
CDR3 length: 15
V gene: TRBV7-9
D gene: -
J gene: TRBJ1-6
CDR3 protein: CASSTLDSNNSPLHF
CDR3 DNA: TGTGCCAGCAGCACCCTGGACAGCAATAATTCACCCCTCCACTTT

clone size: -
CDR3 length: 12
V gene: TRBV6-5
D gene: -
J gene: TRBJ2-1
CDR3 protein: CASRSSAGEQFF
CDR3 DNA: TGTGCCAGCAGATCCTCTGCGGGTGAGCAGTTCTTC

clone size: -
CDR3 length: 18
V gene: TRBV9
D gene: -
J gene: TRBJ1-5
CDR3 protein: CASSVQGLCLSGGQPQHF
CDR3 DNA: TGTGCCAGCAGCGTTCAGGGGCTATGTCTGAGTGGAGGTCAGCCCCAGCATTTT

clone size: -
CDR3 length: 14
V gene: TRBV7-9
D gene: TRBD2
J gene: TRBJ2-1
CDR3 protein: CASRTSGSYNEQFF
CDR3 DNA: TGTGCCAGCCGGACTAGCGGGTCCTACAATGAGCAGTTCTTC

clone size: -
CDR3 length: 14
V gene: TRBV6-6
D gene: -
J gene: TRBJ1-6
CDR3 protein: CASSFLSSNSPLHF
CDR3 DNA: TGTGCCAGCAGTTTCTTATCCTCTAATTCACCCCTCCACTTT

clone size: -
CDR3 length: 15
V gene: TRBV6-6
D gene: TRBD2
J gene: TRBJ2-7
CDR3 protein: CASSYSGTSSYEQYF
CDR3 DNA: TGTGCCAGCAGTTACTCGGGGACTAGTTCCTACGAGCAGTACTTC

clone size: -
CDR3 length: 14
V gene: TRBV14
D gene: -
J gene: TRBJ2-5
CDR3 protein: CASSWAGFQETQYF
CDR3 DNA: TGTGCCAGCAGCTGGGCGGGGTTCCAAGAGACCCAGTACTTC

clone size: -
CDR3 length: 13
V gene: TRBV6-1
D gene: -
J gene: TRBJ1-6
CDR3 protein: CASSDYSSTPLHF
CDR3 DNA: TGTGCCAGCAGTGACTATTCATCTACACCCCTCCACTTT

clone size: -
CDR3 length: 11
V gene: TRBV28
D gene: -
J gene: TRBJ1-2
CDR3 protein: CASQWNYGYTF
CDR3 DNA: TGTGCCAGTCAGTGGAACTATGGCTACACCTTC

clone size: -
CDR3 length: 13
V gene: TRBV7-3
D gene: -
J gene: TRBJ1-1
CDR3 protein: CASSQGRNTEAFF
CDR3 DNA: TGTGCCAGCAGCCAGGGGCGGAACACTGAAGCTTTCTTT

clone size: -
CDR3 length: 12
V gene: TRBV10-3
D gene: -
J gene: TRBJ2-7
CDR3 protein: CAISTGTYEQYF
CDR3 DNA: TGTGCCATCAGTACAGGAACCTACGAGCAGTACTTC

clone size: -
CDR3 length: 16
V gene: TRBV19
D gene: -
J gene: TRBJ2-7
CDR3 protein: CASSIEGGPGGREQYF
CDR3 DNA: TGTGCCAGTAGTATCGAGGGTGGCCCCGGGGGTAGAGAGCAGTACTTC

clone size: -
CDR3 length: 14
V gene: TRBV28
D gene: -
J gene: TRBJ2-5
CDR3 protein: CASSLVRYQETQYF
CDR3 DNA: TGTGCCAGCAGTTTAGTACGGTACCAAGAGACCCAGTACTTC

clone size: -
CDR3 length: 13
V gene: TRBV9
D gene: TRBD2
J gene: TRBJ2-5
CDR3 protein: CASSGGGQETQYF
CDR3 DNA: TGTGCCAGCAGCGGGGGGGGGCAAGAGACCCAGTACTTC

clone size: once
CDR3 length: 14
V gene: TRBV6-1
D gene: -
J gene: TRBJ1-1
CDR3 protein: CASSEVGGTSEAFF
CDR3 DNA: TGTGCCAGCAGTGAAGTAGGGGGAACTTCAGAAGCTTTCTTT

clone size: -
CDR3 length: 12
V gene: TRBV6-6
D gene: TRBD1
J gene: TRBJ1-1
CDR3 protein: CASSLGQREAFF
CDR3 DNA: TGTGCCAGCAGTTTGGGACAGCGAGAAGCTTTCTTT

clone size: -
CDR3 length: 13
V gene: TRBV7-3
D gene: -
J gene: TRBJ2-5
CDR3 protein: CASSVLVQETQYF
CDR3 DNA: TGTGCCAGCAGCGTACTAGTTCAAGAGACCCAGTACTTC

clone size: -
CDR3 length: 15
V gene: TRBV28
D gene: -
J gene: TRBJ2-7
CDR3 protein: CASSLSAGSAYEQYF
CDR3 DNA: TGTGCCAGCAGTTTATCGGCCGGGAGCGCTTACGAGCAGTACTTC

clone size: -
CDR3 length: 17
V gene: TRBV19
D gene: -
J gene: TRBJ2-7
CDR3 protein: CASRETGAQRGNYEQYF
CDR3 DNA: TGTGCCAGTAGGGAGACAGGGGCACAGCGGGGTAACTACGAGCAGTACTTC

clone size: once
CDR3 length: 16
V gene: TRBV4-1
D gene: TRBD1
J gene: TRBJ2-2
CDR3 protein: CASSPNPGQGAGELFF
CDR3 DNA: TGCGCCAGCAGCCCTAACCCGGGACAGGGTGCCGGGGAGCTGTTTTTT

clone size: -
CDR3 length: 19
V gene: TRBV28
D gene: TRBD1
J gene: TRBJ1-6
CDR3 protein: CASSLEGTGWSSYNSPLHF
CDR3 DNA: TGTGCCAGCAGTTTAGAGGGGACAGGGTGGAGCTCCTATAATTCACCCCTCCACTTT